Given below is one T cell receptor beta chain in context. Its antigen remains undetermined. Base qualities are not at hand, and no much larger clone is one base apart. Healthy HIV-negative adults with no recently reported acute infections or vaccinations were included as donors. Only Caucasian adults living in Nashville, Tennessee, USA were represented among the donors. CD4+ T cells were enriched by magnetic negative selection, after which naive cells were positively selected on CD45RA and the negative fraction was taken as the memory subset. Blood was collected by leukapheresis, and PBMCs were isolated by Ficoll-Histopaque density gradient centrifugation and then cryopreserved in liquid nitrogen vapor phase. Analytical flow cytometry was used to check the purity and quantity of every magnetically sorted T cell population. Genomic DNA was isolated from every sorted fraction and measured by UV absorbance on a Nanodrop 2000c.

This entry comes from a study of shared clonotypes between healthy human individuals (TCRdb year 2020). Some background on the complete study: Three men and a couple of women, aged 18 to 49 years, made up the cohort. For each donor, CD4 naive and CD4 memory were each given three plates, CD8 naive was given two plates, and CD8 memory was given one plate. To increase sequencing depth and limit assay-specific biases, different laboratories used diverse techniques to prepare libraries and sequence TCR repertoires. Blood TCR repertoires of about 5 healthy adults were deeply sequenced to estimate repertoire size and the extent of clonotype sharing between individuals. Between about 0.94 and 8.9 billion PBMCs per donor were obtained by leukapheresis. Overall study outcomes, separate from this receptor: Around 5% of naive CD4, 3.5% of naive CD8, about 2.1% of memory CD4, and 0.4% of memory CD8 clonotypes were shared across several donors. Sampling was limited to blood, and TCR repertoires in tissue likely differ from TCR repertoires in blood. The genetic and exposure-history diversity represented was limited by the small number of donors. Clonotypes shared by all four sorted-subset donors showed higher generation probabilities than non-shared clonotypes. Incomplete sequencing was indicated by rarefaction of sorted-subset datasets, despite the large sequencing depth. Based on pairwise subsampling, the degree of clonotype sharing among donors was expected to be affected by sequencing depth. Naive subsets generally had larger estimated clonotype richness than memory subsets did.

Using the deep immunoSEQ assay, multiplex PCR amplified TCR CDR3 regions from genomic DNA. Genomic DNA extracted from each cell subset was distributed evenly over all wells of several immunoSEQ 96-well plates, and each plate served as one replicate. For sorted subsets, approximately 200 ng of genomic DNA, equivalent to 25,000 to 35,000 T cell genomes, went into each replicate PCR. The purified libraries were quantified using a Qubit 3.0 fluorometer, sized with a Bioanalyzer 2100, and then quantified again using the KAPA Library Quantification kit. Each immunoSEQ 96-well plate was sequenced on its own single-read 150-cycle Illumina NextSeq 550 flow cell. As for the authors' bioinformatics: Because the immunoSEQ output held only junctional sequences and lacked quality scores, the filtering could not match the filtering applied to full-length reads. To assign V/J genes and CDR3, sequences were annotated using PyIR, a Python wrapper for IgBLAST v1.9, with IMGT germline references. Reads were removed for weak V/J assignments (E-value above 1e-6), missing CDR3, stop codons, out-of-frame junctions, or ambiguous translated residues. V3J clonotypes were defined as sequences sharing an identical inferred V gene, J gene, and CDR3 amino acid sequence. The percentage overlap between two repertoires was calculated by dividing the number of shared unique clonotypes by the size of the smaller repertoire. Three approaches were used to assess repertoire richness: RTK rarefaction, the Chao1 estimator, and Recon v2.1 estimates of unobserved clonotypes. Generation probabilities for all TCRbeta clonotypes obtained by the gDNA method from a few donors were computed using OLGA. What TCRdb holds here is the immuneACCESS table cut down to in-frame rearrangements. Part of the clones is not present; checked against another copy, under half of the missing clones reflect an unresolved V gene, and the others are unexplained. That table supplies the V and J calls and clone size; D and trimming were determined from the DNA. Here the sample has 2.3 million or so clones; more than 85% occur a single time. 0.39% of the sample belongs to the ten largest clones.

The CDR3 contains 15 residues, cysteine and phenylalanine counted. CDR3 DNA is the only sequence kept; it has 45 bases, read in frame from the first base. Ends trimmed: V by 2 bases, J by 5 bases; bases unmatched to a gene: 3. CDR1 and CDR2 are drawn from the germline V gene: MNHEY, SVGAGI. The sequence was obtained from a man aged 18 to 30 in good health. Some clones in this sample may be carry-over from other donors' samples. Sequenced input: naive CD4+ T cells from PBMCs. In the paper's terms, the cell subset or site label means: CD45RA+ positively selected. Recombination linked TRBV6-5 to TRBJ2-4; TRBD2 aligns with 10 central bases. At the DNA level, the sequence is TGTGCCAGCAGTTACACTGGACTAGCGGAAAACATTCAGTACTTC. Its translation reads: CASSYTGLAENIQYF.